The rows below give T cell receptor beta chains drawn from one sample of a study of T-cell reconstitution after alpha-beta-depleted transplantation in children. TCRdb redid the calling of the PCR reads with MiXCR, one entry per CDR3 protein. The sample includes 190,000 or so distinct CDR3 sequences, 6.3% seen only once; the top ten take roughly 4.5%. This sample comprised PBMCs, obtained before TCRalphabeta/CD19-depleted stem cell transplant. Source of these receptors: a girl less than two years old with combined immunodeficiency, due to receive a stem cell transplant. Each CDR3 is given with its conserved first and last residue. D genes are given only for firm matches. Not all rows give a size; the values are once, few, many and, for expanded clones, a class.

abundance	v_gene	d_gene	j_gene	CDR3nt	CDR3aa
few	TRBV5-1	TRBD2	TRBJ2-7	TGCGCCAGCAGCAGGGGGACTAGCGGGAACGGCGAGCAGTACTTC	CASSRGTSGNGEQYF
-	TRBV6-2/TRBV6-3	-	TRBJ2-1	TGTGCCAGCAGTTACCTACTAAGCGGACCCCTCCGAGAGCAGTTCTTC	CASSYLLSGPLREQFF
many	TRBV12-3/TRBV12-4	-	TRBJ2-5	TGTGCCAGCAGTTTGGCAGGGGTCGAAGAGACCCAGTACTTC	CASSLAGVEETQYF
many	TRBV14	-	TRBJ2-7	TGTGCCAGCAGCCTTAGGGGAGCAGGGGCATTCTACGAGCAGTACTTC	CASSLRGAGAFYEQYF
many	TRBV20-1	TRBD2	TRBJ2-3	TGCAGTGCTAGAGATTTACTAGCGGGGATTGGAGATACGCAGTATTTT	CSARDLLAGIGDTQYF
many	TRBV20-1	-	TRBJ2-5	TGCAGTGCTAGTGTTTTTGGGGAAACGGAGACCCAGTACTTC	CSASVFGETETQYF
many	TRBV28	-	TRBJ2-3	TGTGCCAGCAGTAACGGACTTACAGATACGCAGTATTTT	CASSNGLTDTQYF
many	TRBV4-3	TRBD2	TRBJ2-1	TGCGCCAGCAGCCATGTACTAGCGGGAGATAATAATGAGCAGTTCTTC	CASSHVLAGDNNEQFF
few	TRBV12-3/TRBV12-4	-	TRBJ2-7	TGTGCCAGCAGTAGGGGGAAAGGGTCCGAGCAGTACTTC	CASSRGKGSEQYF
many	TRBV6-2/TRBV6-3	-	TRBJ2-5	TGTGCCAGCAGCCCTATTTCAGAGACCCAGTACTTC	CASSPISETQYF
many	TRBV29-1	-	TRBJ2-7	TGCAGCGTTGAATTTCCGGAGCCTAACGAGCAGTACTTC	CSVEFPEPNEQYF
-	TRBV10-2	-	TRBJ2-1	TGCGCCAGCAGTGACCCGAACCGAGATGAGCAGTTCTTC	CASSDPNRDEQFF
many	TRBV6-1	-	TRBJ2-7	TGTGCCAGCAGTGAAGTTCTCAACTCATCAGAGCAGTACTTC	CASSEVLNSSEQYF
many	TRBV5-5	-	TRBJ1-1	TGTGCCAGCAGCTCGGACAAAGGGGTGACTGAAGCTTTCTTT	CASSSDKGVTEAFF
few	TRBV15	TRBD1	TRBJ2-1	TGTGCCACCAGCAGAGATCCCCCCGACAGGGGGACCCACAATGAGCAGTTCTTC	CATSRDPPDRGTHNEQFF
many	TRBV12-3/TRBV12-4	TRBD2	TRBJ2-7	TGTGCCAGCAGTTTGATGGCGGGGGGCAACGAGCAGTACTTC	CASSLMAGGNEQYF
few	TRBV3-1	-	TRBJ1-2	TGTGCCAGCAGCCAAGATCTGATTGGAACTTCTTATGGCTACACCTTC	CASSQDLIGTSYGYTF
many	TRBV11-3	-	TRBJ2-1	TGTGCCAGCAGCTTATTCCGTGGATGGGAGAGCTCCTACAATGAGCAGTTCTTC	CASSLFRGWESSYNEQFF
-	TRBV12-3/TRBV12-4	-	TRBJ2-2	TGTGCCAGCAGTTTAGTCCCTGGAGGCAGGCCGGACACCGGGGAGCTGTTTTTT	CASSLVPGGRPDTGELFF
many	TRBV5-1	TRBD2	TRBJ2-5	TGCGCCAGCAGTCAAACTAGCGGGAGAGAGACCCAGTACTTC	CASSQTSGRETQYF
many	TRBV14	TRBD2	TRBJ2-1	TGTGCCAGCAGTTATTTCACTAGCGGGGTTGAGCAGTTCTTC	CASSYFTSGVEQFF
many	TRBV12-3/TRBV12-4	-	TRBJ2-1	TGTGCCAGCAGTTTCGGGGGCACCTCCTACAATGAGCAGTTCTTC	CASSFGGTSYNEQFF
many	TRBV7-3	-	TRBJ1-6	TGTGCCAGCAGCCCCCTAGGCGGGGATAATTCACCCCTCCACTTT	CASSPLGGDNSPLHF
few	TRBV6-5	TRBD1	TRBJ1-5	TGTGCCAGCAGTTACTCGAGCGGACAGGGGGGTCAGCCCCAGCATTTT	CASSYSSGQGGQPQHF
many	TRBV2	-	TRBJ2-1	TGTGCCAGCAGTGGCGAGACTAAACCTTGGAATGAGCAGTTCTTC	CASSGETKPWNEQFF
-	TRBV6-1	-	TRBJ1-2	TGTGCCAGCGGCCCGGGGCGTAACTATGGCTACACCTTC	CASGPGRNYGYTF
few	TRBV7-8	TRBD1	TRBJ2-5	TGTGCCAGCAGCTTAGCGTCCCAGGGGGCGGAAGAGACCCAGTACTTC	CASSLASQGAEETQYF
many	TRBV7-6	-	TRBJ2-3	TGTGCCAGCAGCCATATAACGTGGGACACTCACACAGATACGCAGTATTTT	CASSHITWDTHTDTQYF
few	TRBV5-1	TRBD2	TRBJ2-7	TGCGCCAGCAGCTTGGGGCCGGGACTAGGGTCCTACGAGCAGTACTTC	CASSLGPGLGSYEQYF
-	TRBV29-1	TRBD1	TRBJ1-3	TGCAGCGTTGCCGGGACAGCGAGCTCTGGAAACACCATATATTTT	CSVAGTASSGNTIYF
-	TRBV7-3	-	TRBJ1-6	TGTGCCAGCAGCCAAATGGGGGCTTCACCCCTCCACTTT	CASSQMGASPLHF
few	TRBV4-2	TRBD1	TRBJ2-1	TGTGCCAGCAGACCAACCCGACCGGGACAGGGGGCCTACAATGAGCAGTTCTTC	CASRPTRPGQGAYNEQFF
many	TRBV5-5	-	TRBJ2-1	TGTGCCAGCAGCGGGATGACGGATGAGCAGTTCTTC	CASSGMTDEQFF
many	TRBV6-4	-	TRBJ2-2	TGTGCCAGCAGCCTTGAGGCCGAGAACACCGGGGAGCTGTTTTTT	CASSLEAENTGELFF
many	TRBV5-1	-	TRBJ2-3	TGCGCCAGCAGATGGGACATCACAGATACGCAGTATTTT	CASRWDITDTQYF
-	TRBV9	TRBD2	TRBJ2-3	TGTGCCAGCAGCCCGGGACTAGCGGGCACAGATACGCAGTATTTT	CASSPGLAGTDTQYF
-	TRBV12-3/TRBV12-4	TRBD1	TRBJ1-2	TGTGCCAGCAGTCACGACAGAGCAGGGGGCTTCTATGGCTACACCTTC	CASSHDRAGGFYGYTF
many	TRBV7-9	-	TRBJ2-7	TGTGCCAGCAGCCTCAGGGATTGGGGAGTTTCCGAGCAGTACTTC	CASSLRDWGVSEQYF
many	TRBV11-2	TRBD2	TRBJ2-4	TGTGCCAGCAGCTTAGGTTGGTCGCGGCTAGCGGGAGCGGGAGCCAAAAACATTCAGTACTTC	CASSLGWSRLAGAGAKNIQYF
many	TRBV4-3	-	TRBJ2-1	TGCGCCAGCAGCCAAGATTATCAGTTACTAGACCGGTCGGATGAGCAGTTCTTC	CASSQDYQLLDRSDEQFF
many	TRBV5-4	TRBD1	TRBJ1-2	TGTGCCAGCAGTCCGGACAGGGGGTTCGGCTACACCTTC	CASSPDRGFGYTF
many	TRBV20-1	TRBD2	TRBJ2-5	TGCAGTGCTAGAGAGGCGGGAGTGGAGACCCAGTACTTC	CSAREAGVETQYF
many	TRBV27	TRBD2	TRBJ2-1	TGTGCCAGTACGAGCGGGAGCAACTCCTACAATGAGCAGTTCTTC	CASTSGSNSYNEQFF
-	TRBV2	TRBD2	TRBJ2-2	TGTGCCAGCCGGGGAGGGACTCCTGAGCTGTTTTTT	CASRGGTPELFF
-	TRBV2	-	TRBJ2-5	TGTGCCAGCAGTGAATCGGGGGAAGAGACCCAGTACTTC	CASSESGEETQYF